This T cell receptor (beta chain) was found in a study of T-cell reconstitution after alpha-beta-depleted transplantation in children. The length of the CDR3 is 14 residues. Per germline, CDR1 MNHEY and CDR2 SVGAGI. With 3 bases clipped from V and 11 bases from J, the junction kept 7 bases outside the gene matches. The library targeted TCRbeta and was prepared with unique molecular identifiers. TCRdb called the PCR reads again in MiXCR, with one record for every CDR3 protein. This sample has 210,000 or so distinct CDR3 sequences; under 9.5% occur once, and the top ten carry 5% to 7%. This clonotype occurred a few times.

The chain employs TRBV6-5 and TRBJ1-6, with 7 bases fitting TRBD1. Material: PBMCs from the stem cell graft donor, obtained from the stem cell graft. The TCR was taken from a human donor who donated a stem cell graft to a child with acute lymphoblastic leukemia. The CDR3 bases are TGTGCCAGCAGTTATCAGGGGGGCGGGGCACCCCTCCACTTT. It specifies CASSYQGGGAPLHF.